The text below deals with one T cell receptor (beta chain). Its antigen is as yet unknown. These data originate in a study of blood T cells in healthy people across ages. Donors gave roughly 10 milliliters of peripheral blood apiece. Per sample, at least 6 micrograms of total RNA were extracted. The germline CDR1 and CDR2 sequences are SEHNR and FQNEAQ (reference sequence). This CDR3 contains 16 residues. V trimming: 5 bases; J trimming: 4 bases; junction bases outside the gene matches: 11. For the second PCR, which ran for roughly 7 to 11 cycles, a sample-barcoded 5' primer and a J-beta primer mix were used. TCRdb recomputed calls from the 5' RACE reads with MiXCR, one row per CDR3 protein. This sample carries 1.5 million to 2 million distinct CDR3 sequences, around 35% of them seen once, and the ten largest clones take roughly 12%. The study, taken as a whole, reports: A strong correlation was seen between TCR beta diversity and naive T cell percentage. Measured against age, TCR beta diversity per million T cells decreased in a roughly linear manner.

J is TRBJ1-1 and V is TRBV7-9; 9 bases align to TRBD1. Sequencing was performed on blood. This TCR was recovered from a woman under 40 in good health. In DNA form, the CDR3 reads TGTGCCAGCAGCCCTTTATTGGGACAGGGAAGCACTGAAGCTTTCTTT. This codes for CASSPLLGQGSTEAFF.